This record concerns one T cell receptor (beta chain) sequence. The data were taken from a study of T cells expressing NK-cell markers. TCRdb reworked the 5' RACE reads into one entry per CDR3 protein, no DNA. The sample table sets out about 460,000 distinct CDR3 sequences. CDR1 and CDR2 from the germline V gene are MNHNY and SVGAGI (reference sequence). This CDR3 is built from 13 residues. Sequencing was performed on blood T cells: a sorted CD56 or NKG2C T cell subset, CD4+ or CD8+ T cells, or bulk PBMC T cells (not recorded which). This receptor was taken from a woman between 45 and 65 years old in good health. This chain links TRBV6-6 with TRBJ2-1; the TRBD1 assignment by TCRdb is unverifiable without DNA. CDR3 sequence reads: CASTTGGRNEQFF.